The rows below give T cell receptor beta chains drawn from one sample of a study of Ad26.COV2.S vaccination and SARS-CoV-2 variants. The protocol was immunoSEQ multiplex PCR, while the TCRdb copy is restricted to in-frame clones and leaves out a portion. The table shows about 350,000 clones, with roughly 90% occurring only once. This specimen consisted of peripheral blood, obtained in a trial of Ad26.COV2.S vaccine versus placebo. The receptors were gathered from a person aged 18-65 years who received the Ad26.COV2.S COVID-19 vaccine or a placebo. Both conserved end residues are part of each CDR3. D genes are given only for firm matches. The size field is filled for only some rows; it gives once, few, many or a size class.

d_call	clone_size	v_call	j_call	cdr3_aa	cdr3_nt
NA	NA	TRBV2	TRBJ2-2	CAQVRTPTGELFF	TGTGCTCAGGTCCGGACACCGACCGGGGAGCTGTTTTTT
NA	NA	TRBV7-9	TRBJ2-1	CASSSGSGPDEQFF	TGTGCCAGCAGCTCCGGGAGCGGCCCGGATGAGCAGTTCTTC
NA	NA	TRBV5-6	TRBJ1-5	CASSSSTGDQPQHF	TGTGCCAGCAGCTCCTCGACGGGGGATCAGCCCCAGCATTTT
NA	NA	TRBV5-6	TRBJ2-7	CASGIGSPLMYEQYF	TGTGCCAGCGGCATAGGGTCGCCCCTTATGTACGAGCAGTACTTC
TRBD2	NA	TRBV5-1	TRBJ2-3	CASSSSGREADTQYF	TGCGCCAGCAGCTCTAGCGGGAGGGAGGCAGATACGCAGTATTTT
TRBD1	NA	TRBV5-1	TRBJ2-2	CASSLEGTGNTGELFF	TGCGCCAGCAGCTTGGAGGGGACAGGGAACACCGGGGAGCTGTTTTTT
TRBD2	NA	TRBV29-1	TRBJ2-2	CSAATASGSGELFF	TGCAGCGCTGCTACGGCTAGCGGGAGTGGGGAGCTGTTTTTT
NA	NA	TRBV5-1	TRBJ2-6	CASSFQSSGANVLTF	TGCGCCAGCAGCTTCCAAAGCTCTGGGGCCAACGTCCTGACTTTC
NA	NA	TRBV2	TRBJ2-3	CASSERFMGKGTDTQYF	TGTGCCAGCAGTGAACGGTTTATGGGGAAGGGCACAGATACGCAGTATTTT
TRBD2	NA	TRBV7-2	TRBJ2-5	CASSSGLAGRYYKETQYF	TGTGCCAGCAGTTCGGGACTAGCGGGGAGATACTACAAAGAGACCCAGTACTTC
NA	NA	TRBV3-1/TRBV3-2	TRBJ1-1	CASSQSTQDSEAFF	TGTGCCAGCAGCCAGTCTACCCAGGACTCTGAAGCTTTCTTT
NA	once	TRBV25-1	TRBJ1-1	CASSESVISSAFF	TGTGCCAGCAGTGAATCCGTTATTTCTTCCGCTTTCTTT
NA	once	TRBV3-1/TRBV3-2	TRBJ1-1	CASSQESSQEAFF	TGTGCCAGCAGCCAAGAATCGAGCCAGGAAGCTTTCTTT
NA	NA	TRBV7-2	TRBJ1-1	CASSLGGFNTEAFF	TGTGCCAGCAGCTTAGGGGGGTTTAACACTGAAGCTTTCTTT
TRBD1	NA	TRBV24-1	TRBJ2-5	CATSDSRGYKETQYF	TGTGCCACCAGTGATTCCAGGGGGTACAAAGAGACCCAGTACTTC
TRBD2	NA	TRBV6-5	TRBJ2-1	CASEGLAGNNEQFF	TGTGCCAGTGAGGGACTAGCGGGAAACAATGAGCAGTTCTTC
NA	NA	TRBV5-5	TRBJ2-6	CASSLSTGTYSGANVLTF	TGTGCCAGCAGCCTGTCCACCGGGACATACTCTGGGGCCAACGTCCTGACTTTC
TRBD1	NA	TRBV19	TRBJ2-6	CASRWTGTGANVLTF	TGTGCCAGTAGGTGGACAGGGACTGGGGCCAACGTCCTGACTTTC
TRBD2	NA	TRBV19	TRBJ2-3	CASSMSGIQTDTQYF	TGTGCCAGTAGTATGAGCGGGATACAGACAGATACGCAGTATTTT
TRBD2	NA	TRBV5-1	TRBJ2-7	CASSILGTSGYEQYF	TGCGCCAGCAGCATCTTAGGGACTAGCGGTTACGAGCAGTACTTC
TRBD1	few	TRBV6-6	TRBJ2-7	CASSSSGQGRGEQYF	TGTGCCAGCAGTTCCTCCGGACAGGGGAGGGGAGAGCAGTACTTC
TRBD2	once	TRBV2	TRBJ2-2	CASGLAGITGELFF	TGTGCCAGCGGACTAGCGGGGATAACCGGGGAGCTGTTTTTT
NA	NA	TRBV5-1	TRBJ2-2	CASSLTVNTGELFF	TGCGCCAGCAGCTTGACCGTGAACACCGGGGAGCTGTTTTTT
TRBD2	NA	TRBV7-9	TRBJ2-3	CASSLGLADFTDTQYF	TGTGCCAGCAGCTTGGGACTAGCGGATTTCACAGATACGCAGTATTTT
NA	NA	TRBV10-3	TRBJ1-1	CAISEVIDGNTEAFF	TGTGCCATCAGTGAAGTCATCGACGGGAACACTGAAGCTTTCTTT
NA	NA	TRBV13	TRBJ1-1	CASSFRGYTEAFF	TGTGCCAGCAGCTTCCGGGGTTACACTGAAGCTTTCTTT
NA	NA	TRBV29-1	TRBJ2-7	CSADEGAIGEQYF	TGCAGCGCCGACGAAGGGGCTATCGGCGAGCAGTACTTC
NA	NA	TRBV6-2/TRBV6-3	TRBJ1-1	CASSYQTNRVLGLNTEAFF	TGTGCCAGCAGTTACCAAACTAACAGGGTATTGGGTTTGAACACTGAAGCTTTCTTT
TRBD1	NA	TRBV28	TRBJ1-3	CASSSTGGAEKRNTIYF	TGTGCCAGCAGTTCTACAGGGGGCGCAGAAAAGAGAAACACCATATATTTT
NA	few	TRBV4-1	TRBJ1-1	CASSVGRVGDTEAFF	TGCGCCAGCAGCGTAGGCAGGGTGGGCGACACTGAAGCTTTCTTT
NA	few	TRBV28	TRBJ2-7	CASSLITFAQTWPYEQYF	TGTGCCAGCAGTTTAATAACCTTCGCACAGACATGGCCCTACGAGCAGTACTTC
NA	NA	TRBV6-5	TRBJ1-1	CASSYSGRNTEAFF	TGTGCCAGCAGTTATTCAGGGCGTAACACTGAAGCTTTCTTT
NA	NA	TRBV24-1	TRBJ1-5	CATSDRDWQPQHF	TGTGCCACCAGTGACAGGGATTGGCAGCCCCAGCATTTT
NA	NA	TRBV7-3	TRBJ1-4	CASSRYRVYRRGEKLFF	TGTGCCAGCAGCCGGTACAGGGTTTATAGGCGAGGTGAAAAACTGTTTTTT
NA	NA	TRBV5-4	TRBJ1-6	CASSPLPGNNSPLHF	TGTGCCAGCAGCCCCCTCCCAGGGAACAATTCACCCCTCCACTTT
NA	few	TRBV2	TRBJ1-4	CASRGDVEKLFF	TGTGCCAGCAGGGGGGACGTTGAAAAACTGTTTTTT
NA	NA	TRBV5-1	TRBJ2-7	CASSLPASGEQYF	TGCGCCAGCAGCTTGCCGGCGTCGGGAGAGCAGTACTTC
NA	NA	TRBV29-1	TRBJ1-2	CSVDNQTYGYTF	TGCAGCGTTGATAATCAGACCTATGGCTACACCTTC
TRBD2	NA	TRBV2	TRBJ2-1	CATRTSGSNEQFF	TGTGCCACCCGGACTAGCGGGAGCAATGAGCAGTTCTTC